These 23 T cell receptor beta chains came from one sample sequenced in a study of T-cell reconstitution after alpha-beta-depleted transplantation in children. The library targeted TCRbeta and was prepared with unique molecular identifiers. Each CDR3 protein is one row after TCRdb ran MiXCR on the PCR reads. Of about 160,000 distinct CDR3 sequences in the sample, around 10% were seen once. The material sequenced was PBMCs, taken before TCRalphabeta/CD19-depleted stem cell transplant. The origin of the receptors is a boy aged 2 to 10 with acute myeloid leukemia, due to receive a stem cell transplant.

This clonotype has only a few counts. This chain links TRBV30 with TRBJ1-3, with 8 bases that match TRBD1. Per the germline V gene, CDR1 is GTSNPN and CDR2 is SVGIG (reference sequence). The ends lost 3 bases at V and 4 bases at J; junction bases unmatched: 5. The CDR3 is 14 amino acids. CDR3 sequence (DNA): TGTGCCTGGAGAGGACAGGGCGCCGGAAACACCATATATTTT. Its translation: CAWRGQGAGNTIYF.

This clonotype has a count of ten or more. The chain combines TRBV5-1 with TRBJ2-2, with 8 bases matching TRBD1. The trim removed 8 bases at V and 0 bases at J, leaving 15 bases unmatched. The length of the CDR3 is 18 residues. Germline V gene lookup returns CDR1 SGHRS and CDR2 YFSETQ. This CDR3 is CARDPIRGDRPNTGELFF. CDR3 coding DNA: TGCGCCAGAGACCCGATCAGGGGGGACAGGCCGAACACCGGGGAGCTGTTTTTT. Full variable domain (missing parts from reference TRBV5-1 and TRBJ2-2): KAGVTQTPRYLIKTRGQQVTLSCSPISGHRSVSWYQQTPGQGLQFLFEYFSETQRNKGNFPGRFSGRQFSNSRSEMNVSTLELGDSALYLCARDPIRGDRPNTGELFFGEGSRLTVL.

This clonotype came up many times. V usage is TRBV7-3 and J usage is TRBJ2-2; 11 bases are a match to TRBD2. Trimming took 5 bases from V and 6 from J; bases not matched to a gene: 5. The CDR3 covers 15 residues. Germline CDR1 reads SGHTA; CDR2 reads FQGTGA. The CDR3 is CASSLSGGASGELFF. The DNA for the CDR3 is TGTGCCAGCAGCCTTAGCGGGGGGGCGTCCGGGGAGCTGTTTTTT.

This clonotype was counted many times. V gene TRBV5-1 combines with J gene TRBJ1-1; TRBD1 matches 10 bases. V lost 5 bases, J lost 3 bases, and 7 bases stayed unmatched. Germline CDR1 reads SGHRS; CDR2 reads YFSETQ. The CDR3 extends over 15 amino acids. In DNA, the CDR3 is TGCGCCAGCAGTGGGGACAGGGGATCCTACACTGAAGCTTTCTTT. This sequence encodes CASSGDRGSYTEAFF.

This clonotype was counted at least ten times. This chain connects TRBV5-1 to TRBJ2-1, with TRBD1 identical over 7 bases. Germline V gives CDR1 SGHRS, CDR2 YFSETQ. V lost 4 bases, J lost 7 bases, and 5 bases stayed unmatched. This CDR3 region has 13 residues. For the CDR3, the DNA is TGCGCCAGCAGCATTGGGACAGTGAATGAGCAGTTCTTC. This translates into CASSIGTVNEQFF. The entire variable domain, with the rest obtained from reference TRBV5-1 and TRBJ2-1, is as follows: KAGVTQTPRYLIKTRGQQVTLSCSPISGHRSVSWYQQTPGQGLQFLFEYFSETQRNKGNFPGRFSGRQFSNSRSEMNVSTLELGDSALYLCASSIGTVNEQFFGPGTRLTVL.

This clonotype was detected many times. V is TRBV12-3 or TRBV12-4 and J is TRBJ1-6; perhaps TRBD1 as D (5 bases). V was trimmed by 6 bases and J by 10 bases, leaving 10 bases between them. CDR3 size: 12 residues. The chain's CDR3 is CASSSGGSPLHF. The CDR3 region has the DNA TGTGCCAGCAGCTCGGGGGGGTCACCCCTCCACTTT.

This clonotype was seen ten or more times. The rearrangement links TRBV11-1 to TRBJ2-4; D possibly uses TRBD1 or TRBD2 (5 bases each). The CDR3 sequence is 19 residues long. V lost 1 base and J lost 0, with 19 bases in between. Germline CDR1 is SGHAT and CDR2 is FQDESV (reference sequence). The CDR3, as DNA: TGTGCCAGCAGCTTAGTTCCCAGGGAGAACTATCGAGCCAAAAACATTCAGTACTTC. Protein: CASSLVPRENYRAKNIQYF. Supplemented by reference TRBV11-1 and TRBJ2-4, the full variable domain reads EAEVAQSPRYKITEKSQAVAFWCDPISGHATLYWYRQILGQGPELLVQFQDESVVDDSQLPKDRFSAERLKGVDSTLKIQPAELGDSAMYLCASSLVPRENYRAKNIQYFGAGTRLSVL.

This clonotype has at least ten counts. The chain employs TRBV7-6 and TRBJ2-3, with 9 bases matching TRBD2. J was trimmed by 6 bases and V by 5 bases; bases with no gene match: 12. This CDR3 is 16 amino acids long. Germline V gene data show CDR1 as SGHVS and CDR2 as FNYEAQ. The CDR3 DNA reads as TGTGCCAGCAGCCTTGTAGGGACTAGCATTTCTGATACGCAGTATTTT. Protein product: CASSLVGTSISDTQYF.

This clonotype was recorded many times. The V gene is TRBV5-1, the J gene TRBJ1-4, with D perhaps matching TRBD1 (5 bases). Germline V gene sequence: CDR1 SGHRS, CDR2 YFSETQ. V was shortened by 4 bases and J by 7 bases, with 20 bases between the two germline ends. This CDR3 has 16 amino acids. CDR3 in amino acids: CASSLLDGASSEKLFF. The CDR3 DNA follows: TGCGCCAGCAGCCTATTGGACGGGGCTTCGAGTGAAAAACTGTTTTTT.

This clonotype was counted at least ten times. The chain uses TRBV11-2 and TRBJ1-2; 7 bases align to TRBD1. CDR1 SGHAT and CDR2 FQNNGV come from the germline V gene. The CDR3 has 14 residues. Trimming removed 3 bases from V and 6 bases from J; junction bases left unmatched: 7. CDR3 nucleotide sequence: TGTGCCAGCAGCTTTACGAGACAGGGTCATGGCTACACCTTC. Translation: CASSFTRQGHGYTF. Full variable domain (outside the CDR3, taken from reference TRBV11-2 and TRBJ1-2): EAGVAQSPRYKIIEKRQSVAFWCNPISGHATLYWYQQILGQGPKLLIQFQNNGVVDDSQLPKDRFSAERLKGVDSTLKIQPAKLEDSAVYLCASSFTRQGHGYTFGSGTRLTVV.

This clonotype was counted many times. The chain is built from TRBV7-9 and TRBJ2-3, with 8 bases fitting TRBD2. CDR1 is SEHNR and CDR2 is FQNEAQ in the germline V gene (reference sequence). The CDR3 consists of 15 residues. The junction had 3 bases not matched to a gene; V was cut back by 1 base and J by 3 bases. CDR3 DNA sequence: TGTGCCAGCAGCTTAGGGACTAGCACAACAGATACGCAGTATTTT. Translated: CASSLGTSTTDTQYF. Using reference TRBV7-9 and TRBJ2-3 for the parts outside the CDR3, the full variable domain is DTGVSQNPRHKITKRGQNVTFRCDPISEHNRLYWYRQTLGQGPEFLTYFQNEAQLEKSRLLSDRFSAERPKGSFSTLEIQRTEQGDSAMYLCASSLGTSTTDTQYFGPGTRLTVL.

This clonotype was counted ten times or more. The rearrangement links TRBV5-1 to TRBJ2-2; D gene unclear. V was cut by 4 bases and J by 1 base, with 11 bases left in between. CDR1 is SGHRS and CDR2 is YFSETQ in the germline V gene. This CDR3 has 15 amino acids. The chain's CDR3 is CASSRLVLNTGELFF. The CDR3 DNA sequence: TGCGCCAGCAGCCGATTAGTCCTGAACACCGGGGAGCTGTTTTTT.

This clonotype appeared many times. This sequence joins TRBV7-2 and TRBJ2-1, with 8 bases that match TRBD2. CDR3 length equals 16 residues. With 0 bases clipped from V and 0 bases from J, the junction kept 1 base outside the gene matches. Germline V CDR1 and CDR2: SGHTA, FQGNSA. As DNA, the CDR3 is TGTGCCAGCAGCTTAGCAAGCGGGGGCTCCTACAATGAGCAGTTCTTC. It codes for CASSLASGGSYNEQFF. The full variable domain, rest sourced from reference TRBV7-2 and TRBJ2-1, is GAGVSQSPSNKVTEKGKDVELRCDPISGHTALYWYRQSLGQGLEFLIYFQGNSAPDKSGLPSDRFSAERTGGSVSTLTIQRTQQEDSAVYLCASSLASGGSYNEQFFGPGTRLTVL.

The J gene is TRBJ1-1, the V gene TRBV10-1; possibly TRBD1 for D (5 bases). The germline V gene has CDR1 WNHNN and CDR2 SYGVQD (reference sequence). The CDR3 length is 14 residues. Trimming cost V 2 bases and J 7 bases, with 14 bases left between them. CDR3 amino acids: CASSEPGTAYEAFF. In DNA form, the CDR3 reads TGCGCCAGCAGTGAGCCAGGGACCGCTTATGAAGCTTTCTTT.

The V call is TRBV6-1, the J call TRBJ1-1, with a tentative D call TRBD1 (5 bases). V was clipped by 0 bases and J by 3 bases, with 26 bases between them. The CDR3 extends over 20 amino acids. Germline V gives CDR1 MNHNS, CDR2 SASEGT. The CDR3 sequence: CASSEASFALGGAVDTEAFF. The DNA for the CDR3 is TGTGCCAGCAGTGAAGCGTCATTCGCTTTAGGAGGGGCAGTCGACACTGAAGCTTTCTTT.

There are many counts of this clonotype. The chain links TRBV20-1 to TRBJ1-4; the match to TRBD1 covers 9 bases. Germline-derived CDR1 and CDR2 are DFQATT and SNEGSKA (reference sequence). V trimming: 3 bases; J trimming: 8 bases; junction bases outside the gene matches: 7. This CDR3 spans 14 amino acids. CDR3 in DNA: TGCAGTGCTAGTCGCGGGACAGGGACGGAAAAACTGTTTTTT. Translating gives CSASRGTGTEKLFF.

This clonotype has just a few counts. This chain uses TRBV11-3 with TRBJ2-3, with TRBD2 as a possible D gene (6 bases). Germline V gene lookup returns CDR1 SGHNT and CDR2 YENEEA. V lost 5 bases and J 6 bases, leaving 12 bases between the germline ends. The CDR3 extends over 13 amino acids. The CDR3 DNA sequence: TGTGCCAGCAGCATCGGTGGAGGGGATACGCAGTATTTT. It is translated as CASSIGGGDTQYF.

Many counts were recorded for this clonotype. V is TRBV11-1 and J is TRBJ2-1; TRBD2 agrees at 11 bases. CDR1 is SGHAT and CDR2 is FQDESV in the germline V gene (reference sequence). The CDR3 length is 19 residues. The V and J ends lost 1 base and 5 bases, in that order; junction bases with no gene match: 13. The CDR3 here is CASSLGATSGDAANNEQFF. The CDR3 DNA follows: TGTGCCAGCAGCTTAGGGGCGACTAGCGGGGACGCTGCGAACAATGAGCAGTTCTTC.

Note on this clonotype: A single base separates this from a much larger clone, so it may be a read error. The rearrangement joins TRBV18 to TRBJ2-7, with D possibly matching TRBD2 (6 bases). The V gene's germline CDR1 is KGHSH and CDR2 LQKENI. The CDR3 is made up of 15 amino acids. CDR3 in amino acids: CASLPPGLMNYEQYF. The CDR3 nucleotides read TGTGCCAGCTTACCACCGGGACTGATGAACTACGAGCAGTACTTC.

This clonotype has ten or more counts. This sequence joins TRBV7-6 and TRBJ1-1; 7 bases align to TRBD1. V was clipped by 1 base and J by 1 base; unmatched bases: 12. The CDR3 sequence is 18 residues long. Germline V gene lookup returns CDR1 SGHVS and CDR2 FNYEAQ. As DNA, the CDR3 is TGTGCCAGCAGCTTAGTCCTCCGAGACAGGGCTGCGAACACTGAAGCTTTCTTT. Translated, it gives CASSLVLRDRAANTEAFF. Using reference TRBV7-6 and TRBJ1-1 for the parts outside the CDR3, the full variable domain is GAGVSQSPRYKVTKRGQDVALRCDPISGHVSLYWYRQALGQGPEFLTYFNYEAQQDKSGLPNDRFSAERPEGSISTLTIQRTEQRDSAMYRCASSLVLRDRAANTEAFFGQGTRLTVV.

This clonotype was observed at least ten times. V and J are TRBV15 and TRBJ2-7; D possibly uses TRBD1 or TRBD2 (5 bases each). The germline gives CDR1 LNHNV, CDR2 YYDKDF (reference sequence). Trimming took off 0 bases at V and 3 bases at J, with 9 bases between the two ends. CDR3 length equals 14 residues. The CDR3: CATSRDEGNYEQYF. DNA for the CDR3: TGTGCCACCAGCAGAGATGAGGGGAACTACGAGCAGTACTTC.

This clonotype was seen many times. The CDR3 loop is CASSPSSGNSPLHF. The CDR3 nucleotides are TGTGCCAGCAGCCCTTCCTCCGGAAATTCACCCCTCCACTTT. The genes are TRBV3-1 and TRBJ1-6; D remains unclear. Germline V lookup: CDR1 LGHDT, CDR2 YNNKEL (reference sequence). The CDR3 has 14 amino acids. Trimming took off 4 bases at V and 7 bases at J, with 11 bases between the two ends.

This clonotype has at least ten counts. The chain is built from TRBV6-8 and TRBJ2-7, with 7 bases lining up with TRBD1. J gave up 5 bases and V 2 bases, and 12 bases lay outside the gene matches. This CDR3 is built from 16 residues. Per the germline V gene, CDR1 is MNHGY and CDR2 is SAAAGT. This chain's CDR3 is CASSYLGQYRLNEQYV. The CDR3 region has the DNA TGTGCCAGCAGTTACCTGGGACAGTACCGATTGAACGAGCAGTACGTC.